This entry is about one T cell receptor beta chain. What it binds is unknown. These data come from a study of cytomegalovirus exposure and HLA in healthy donors. Researchers ran the PCR with 60 Vbeta and 13 Jbeta primers. TCRdb's table, derived via immunoSEQ multiplex PCR, lists solely in-frame clones and lacks some. The sample includes around 150,000 clones, approximately 82% of them seen just once. Study results and limitations: Most subjects had HLA-A and HLA-B alleles reportedly predicted accurately by TCR beta sequences.

The source is a man aged 30 to 45 in good health and CMV-seropositive. Sequenced: PBMCs.

CDR3 nucleotide sequence: TGTGCCAGCAGCCGACCGGGACAGGGCTACGAGCAGTACTTC. This sequence encodes CASSRPGQGYEQYF. The chain is built from TRBV28 and TRBJ2-7; 9 bases are shared with TRBD1. Trimming took 6 bases from V and 3 from J; bases not matched to a gene: 6. The CDR3 is made up of 14 amino acids. The germline V gene encodes CDR1 MDHEN and CDR2 SYDVKM. Full variable domain (rest looked up from reference TRBV28 and TRBJ2-7): DVKVTQSSRYLVKRTGEKVFLECVQDMDHENMFWYRQDPGLGLRLIYFSYDVKMKEKGDIPEGYSVSREKKERFSLILESASTNQTSMYLCASSRPGQGYEQYFGPGTRLTVT.